The 9 T cell receptor beta chains in this list originate from one sample, sequenced in a study of identical twins (dated by TCRdb to 2016 to 2017). Receptors were amplified or captured by 5' RACE. The listed sequencing device is Illumina HiSeq 2000. TCRdb applied fastp at Q25 and MiXCR to the public reads, then kept only in-frame beta chains. Every CDR3 protein is listed once, alongside the most common genes and DNA of its rows. Here the sample has about 890,000 distinct CDR3 sequences; 9% to 15% occur a single time. The biggest ten clones account for around 1.6% of the sample. In addition, the sample was reused for a study of yellow fever vaccine responses in identical twins.

Input material: PBMCs. Every receptor here comes from a woman aged 18 to 35 in good health.

The genes are TRBV20-1 and TRBJ1-1; 9 nucleotides agree with TRBD1. The CDR3 covers 15 residues. Germline values: CDR1 DFQATT, CDR2 SNEGSKA (reference sequence). The J segment lost 7 bases and the V segment lost 1 base, leaving 10 bases of the junction unmatched. The CDR3 DNA sequence: TGCAGTGCTAGAGCAATACAGGGGGCGCAGGGTGAAGCTTTCTTT. The encoded protein is CSARAIQGAQGEAFF.

V usage is TRBV7-6 and J usage is TRBJ2-2, with 8 bases identical to TRBD1. CDR1 is SGHVS, CDR2 FNYEAQ, per germline. The CDR3 is 14 amino acids. Trimming at V came to 5 bases and at J to 6 bases, leaving 5 bases not matched to a gene. The CDR3 loop reads CASSLTGGAGELFF. As DNA, the CDR3 is TGTGCCAGCAGCCTTACAGGGGGTGCCGGGGAGCTGTTTTTT.

In its sample, this clonotype was seen many times. The chain has TRBV29-1 and TRBJ2-1, with D possibly matching TRBD2 (6 bases). From germline, CDR1 is SQVTM and CDR2 ANQGSEA. Trimming cost V 5 bases and J 0 bases, with 11 bases left between them. The CDR3 runs 14 residues. For the CDR3, the DNA is TGCAGCGTTTTCCAGCGGGCCTCCTACAATGAGCAGTTCTTC. This codes for CSVFQRASYNEQFF.

There are a few counts of this clonotype. The rearrangement joins TRBV28 to TRBJ1-3; D is perhaps TRBD1 (5 bases). V was clipped by 8 bases and J by 0 bases, with 20 bases between them. Germline loops: CDR1 MDHEN, CDR2 SYDVKM. This CDR3 region has 17 residues. The CDR3 DNA reads as TGTGCCAGCCGAGACCGGGGCAATTTTTACTCTGGAAACACCATATATTTT. It yields the protein CASRDRGNFYSGNTIYF. The complete variable domain, with remaining parts taken from reference TRBV28 and TRBJ1-3, reads DVKVTQSSRYLVKRTGEKVFLECVQDMDHENMFWYRQDPGLGLRLIYFSYDVKMKEKGDIPEGYSVSREKKERFSLILESASTNQTSMYLCASRDRGNFYSGNTIYFGEGSWLTVV.

The rearrangement uses TRBV28 and TRBJ2-7, with TRBD1 identical over 10 bases. Germline loops: CDR1 MDHEN, CDR2 SYDVKM. The CDR3 contains 14 residues. Unmatched junction bases numbered 7, after V lost 4 bases and J lost 7 bases. CDR3 sequence: CASSSRTGGREQYV. CDR3 DNA: TGTGCCAGCAGTTCCAGGACAGGGGGTCGAGAGCAGTACGTC.

The CDR3 DNA sequence: TGTGCCAGCAGTTTACAGGGGGCGAGGAAGACAGATACGCAGTATTTT. Translated, it gives CASSLQGARKTDTQYF. The chain recombines TRBV28 with TRBJ2-3; 8 bases map to TRBD1. The ends lost 2 bases at V and 3 bases at J; junction bases unmatched: 7. The germline CDR1 and CDR2 sequences are MDHEN and SYDVKM. This CDR3 region has 16 residues.

This clonotype was detected only a few times. The gene calls are TRBV28 and TRBJ2-1, with a tentative D call TRBD2 (6 bases). The V gene lost 2 bases and the J gene lost 14 bases, with 16 bases spanning the gap. From germline, CDR1 is MDHEN and CDR2 SYDVKM. The CDR3 sequence is 13 residues long. The CDR3, as DNA: TGTGCCAGCAGTTTACAATGGCGGGGATCCAAGTTCTTC. It specifies CASSLQWRGSKFF.

This chain links TRBV29-1 with TRBJ1-1; the D gene is possibly TRBD1 (6 bases). The germline V gene encodes CDR1 SQVTM and CDR2 ANQGSEA. The CDR3 length is 15 residues. V lost 7 bases and J 1 base, leaving 19 bases between the germline ends. The CDR3 region has the DNA TGCAGCGCTCGACGGACAGCTTCCGAGAACACTGAAGCTTTCTTT. Translated, it gives CSARRTASENTEAFF.

This clonotype was detected only a few times. The chain combines TRBV6-1 with TRBJ2-2, with 7 bases aligning to TRBD1. This CDR3 contains 15 residues. From germline, CDR1 is MNHNS and CDR2 SASEGT. V dropped 7 bases and J dropped 0; count of bases not matched to a gene: 5. CDR3 residues: CASKPGQTNTGELFF. The DNA of the CDR3 is TGTGCCAGCAAACCGGGACAGACGAACACCGGGGAGCTGTTTTTT.